The subject of this entry is one T cell receptor (beta chain). This sample was taken from a study of cytomegalovirus exposure and HLA in healthy donors. Overall study: Falling in the Caucasian-associated ancestry cluster were about 82% of 398 genotyped donors.

Use of 60 Vbeta and 13 Jbeta primers characterized the PCR. Data came from immunoSEQ multiplex PCR; TCRdb stores just in-frame clones and leaves some out. The sample carries 150,000 to 200,000 clones, 65% to 80% recorded once. The sample consisted of PBMCs. The TCR sequence derives from a woman aged 25 to 39 in good health and CMV-seronegative.

CDR3 region: CASNLVNRDDGYTF. The CDR3 DNA sequence: TGTGCCAGCAACCTAGTGAACAGGGACGACGGCTACACCTTC. The chain combines TRBV5-6 with TRBJ1-2; tentative D call: TRBD1 (6 bases). CDR3 length: 14 amino acids. Germline V gene data show CDR1 as SGHDT and CDR2 as YYEEEE. V was shortened by 6 bases and J by 8 bases, with 20 bases between the two germline ends.